This is a list of T cell receptor beta chains from one sample in a study of T cells after posttransplantation cyclophosphamide. Only in-frame clones appear in the TCRdb table, and some are missing; sequencing was by immunoSEQ multiplex PCR. The sample includes just over 20,000 clones, approximately 98% of them seen just once. The sample taken for sequencing was naive CD4+ T cells sorted from PBMCs. These TCRs come from a man aged 35 to 55 in good health, CMV-negative, and a related stem cell transplant donor. Both conserved end residues are part of each CDR3. A D gene is named only where the DNA matches it firmly. Clone sizes are given selectively: once, few, many, or a class where the clone is expanded.

clone_size j_call v_call d_call cdr3_aa cdr3_nt
- TRBJ2-1 TRBV2 - CASSEVGVSYNEQFF TGTGCCAGCAGTGAAGTAGGGGTCTCCTACAATGAGCAGTTCTTC
once TRBJ2-4 TRBV2 TRBD1 CASDGTGVNIQYF TGTGCCAGCGACGGGACAGGGGTCAACATTCAGTACTTC
- TRBJ2-3 TRBV10-3 TRBD2 CAISGLAGDTDTQYF TGTGCCATCAGTGGACTAGCGGGAGACACAGATACGCAGTATTTT
- TRBJ1-1 TRBV5-6 TRBD1 CASSWGQRSDTEAFF TGTGCCAGCAGCTGGGGACAGCGGTCAGACACTGAAGCTTTCTTT
- TRBJ1-1 TRBV5-8 TRBD1 CASSSGQGWNTEAFF TGTGCCAGCAGCTCTGGACAGGGATGGAACACTGAAGCTTTCTTT
- TRBJ2-7 TRBV27 TRBD2 CASSGRAGTSGIRRDEQYF TGTGCCAGCAGTGGAAGAGCCGGGACTAGCGGGATTAGAAGGGACGAGCAGTACTTC
once TRBJ1-3 TRBV19 - CASSEQSSGNTIYF TGTGCCAGTAGCGAACAGAGCTCTGGAAACACCATATATTTT
once TRBJ2-3 TRBV27 TRBD1 CASSLERTGGRTQYF TGTGCCAGCAGTTTAGAACGGACAGGGGGTCGGACGCAGTATTTT
- TRBJ2-5 TRBV6-5 TRBD2 CASSRGGREETQYF TGTGCCAGCAGCCGGGGGGGTAGGGAAGAGACCCAGTACTTC
- TRBJ2-5 TRBV28 - CASTKETDGETQYF TGTGCCAGCACGAAGGAGACCGACGGGGAGACCCAGTACTTC
- TRBJ1-3 TRBV4-2 - CASSRRTGGVGGNTIYF TGTGCCAGCAGCCGTCGAACGGGGGGAGTCGGTGGAAACACCATATATTTT
- TRBJ2-4 TRBV30 TRBD1 CAWSGQGVAKNIQYF TGTGCCTGGAGTGGTCAGGGGGTAGCCAAAAACATTCAGTACTTC
- TRBJ1-4 TRBV7-9 - CASSFGAGDEKLFF TGTGCCAGCAGCTTTGGGGCAGGGGACGAAAAACTGTTTTTT
- TRBJ2-1 TRBV6-5 TRBD2 CASRGGRTNNEQFF TGTGCCAGCAGGGGAGGGAGGACAAACAATGAGCAGTTCTTC
- TRBJ1-3 TRBV7-2 - CASSQTVNTIYF TGTGCCAGCAGCCAGACAGTAAACACCATATATTTT
- TRBJ1-1 TRBV6-5 TRBD1 CASSTYRGDTEAFF TGTGCCAGCAGTACGTACAGGGGGGACACTGAAGCTTTCTTT
- TRBJ2-1 TRBV5-4 TRBD2 CASSLSSGLAGVNEQFF TGTGCCAGCAGCTTGTCGTCCGGACTAGCGGGAGTCAATGAGCAGTTCTTC
once TRBJ2-6 TRBV4-3 - CASSQDLLGGSGANVLTF TGCGCCAGCAGCCAAGATCTGTTAGGAGGGTCTGGGGCCAACGTCCTGACTTTC
- TRBJ2-7 TRBV5-1 TRBD2 CASSQPSGRSSYEQYF TGCGCCAGCAGCCAACCTAGCGGGAGGAGCTCCTACGAGCAGTACTTC
- TRBJ2-3 TRBV7-2 - CASSLGRGTDTQYF TGTGCCAGCAGCTTAGGACGGGGCACAGATACGCAGTATTTT
- TRBJ1-1 TRBV19 TRBD1 CASSMGDRGVSTEAFF TGTGCCAGTAGTATGGGGGACAGAGGTGTAAGCACTGAAGCTTTCTTT
- TRBJ2-3 TRBV7-6 TRBD2 CASSLRTSGSGGDTQYF TGTGCCAGCAGCCTCCGGACTAGCGGGAGCGGGGGAGATACGCAGTATTTT
- TRBJ1-1 TRBV6-5 - CASSRTQGWTEAFF TGTGCCAGCAGCCGCACTCAGGGTTGGACTGAAGCTTTCTTT